This T cell receptor (beta chain) came from a study of shared clonotypes between healthy human individuals. On this clone itself: Other DNA sequences in the sample encode the same CDR3.

TCRdb keeps only in-frame clones here, not all; method: immunoSEQ multiplex PCR. This table holds fewer than 1.8 million clones, roughly 98.5% found once. V dropped 4 bases and J dropped 4 bases, with 13 bases sitting between them. CDR3 length equals 14 residues. CDR1 and CDR2 (germline): SEHNR, FQNEAQ (reference sequence). This receptor was obtained from a young man in good health. V and J are TRBV7-9 and TRBJ2-5; D call uncertain. Sequencing input: naive CD4+ T cells sorted from blood. Subset reported: CD45RA+ positively selected. The chain's CDR3 is CASSSGPIGETQYF. CDR3 DNA: TGTGCCAGCAGCTCTGGACCGATCGGAGAGACCCAGTACTTC.